Listed below are T cell receptor beta chains from one sample, sequenced in a study of blood T cells in healthy people across ages. TCRdb passed the 5' RACE reads through MiXCR, listing each CDR3 protein once. The sample lists approximately 900,000 distinct CDR3 sequences, about 27% occurring once. This same sample was also taken into another study, of T cells of mothers and their children.

Input material: blood. These receptors came from a woman between 35 and 50 years old in good health. CDR3s include the opening cysteine and the closing phenylalanine or tryptophan. D genes are given only for firm matches. Rows give clone size only sometimes, using once, few, many, or a class for an expanded clone.

clone size | J gene | V gene | D gene | CDR3 DNA | CDR3 protein
few | TRBJ2-1 | TRBV28 | TRBD2 | TGTGCCAGCCCCGGGGGGGGGGAGCAGTTCTTC | CASPGGGEQFF
few | TRBJ1-1 | TRBV7-7 | . | TGTGCTAGCAGCTTAGGCTTAACAGGAGAAGCTTTCTTT | CASSLGLTGEAFF
. | TRBJ2-1 | TRBV3-1 | TRBD2 | TGTGCCAGCACCCAGGGGACTAGCAGCCTCTACGATGAGCAGTTCTTC | CASTQGTSSLYDEQFF
many | TRBJ2-7 | TRBV18 | . | TGTGCCAGCTCGAGAGGAACTACGAGCGAGCAGTACTTC | CASSRGTTSEQYF
many | TRBJ2-2 | TRBV12-3/TRBV12-4 | . | TGTGCTAGCAGCTTACAGGACACCGGGGAGCTGTTTTTT | CASSLQDTGELFF
. | TRBJ2-5 | TRBV6-6 | . | TGTGCCAGCGGGGAGAGGGCCGGGGAGACCCAGTACTTC | CASGERAGETQYF
few | TRBJ2-7 | TRBV11-2 | . | TGTGCCAGCAGCTTATCGACGGACTCCTCCTACGAGCAGTACTTC | CASSLSTDSSYEQYF
. | TRBJ1-1 | TRBV5-1 | . | TGCGCCAGCAGCTTGGAAGGGCTTGAAGCTTTCTTT | CASSLEGLEAFF
few | TRBJ1-2 | TRBV29-1 | . | TGCAGCGCCCAGGCCCCCCTACACTATGGCTACACCTTC | CSAQAPLHYGYTF
many | TRBJ2-7 | TRBV7-8 | . | TGTGCCAGCAGCTTAGAGGCCCAGGGCGGGAACTACGAGCAGTACTTC | CASSLEAQGGNYEQYF
many | TRBJ2-6 | TRBV28 | . | TGTGCCAGCACCCCCGGGCCTCAGGGGGCCAACGTCCTGACTTTC | CASTPGPQGANVLTF
few | TRBJ2-1 | TRBV7-9 | TRBD1 | TGTGCCAGCAGCTTATCGGACAGGGGAACGTTCTTC | CASSLSDRGTFF
many | TRBJ2-7 | TRBV28 | . | TGTGCCACGAAGAGGGGTGGCTCCTACGAGCAGTACTTC | CATKRGGSYEQYF
few | TRBJ2-1 | TRBV7-2 | . | TGTGCCAGCAGCTGGACGGGCAGGGTCATCCATGAGCAGTTCTTC | CASSWTGRVIHEQFF
few | TRBJ2-3 | TRBV7-2 | . | TGTGCCAGCAGCTTACTTTCGGGACACAACACAGATACGCAGTATTTT | CASSLLSGHNTDTQYF
. | TRBJ2-7 | TRBV4-2 | . | TGTGCCAGCAGCCAAACCAGGGCAGCCGAGCAGTACTTC | CASSQTRAAEQYF
. | TRBJ1-2 | TRBV28 | . | TGTGCCAGCAGTCCCTTCGGGGTCCGCGGGGGAGACTATGGCTACACCTTC | CASSPFGVRGGDYGYTF
. | TRBJ2-3 | TRBV6-5 | . | TGTGCCAGCAGCGCCAGCTGGAGGGTTCGCACAGATACGCAGTATTTT | CASSASWRVRTDTQYF
. | TRBJ1-2 | TRBV20-1 | . | TGCAGTGCTGGGACCCTCCAGGGGTCTGATGGCTACACCTTC | CSAGTLQGSDGYTF
few | TRBJ2-7 | TRBV28 | . | TGTGCCAGCAGTTTCGCAGGGTCCCGGCGCAACGAGCAGTACTTC | CASSFAGSRRNEQYF
. | TRBJ1-1 | TRBV2 | TRBD1 | TGTGCCAGCAGGGGGACAGGGGGCCGAAACACTGAAGCTTTCTTT | CASRGTGGRNTEAFF
few | TRBJ1-5 | TRBV9 | . | TGTGCCAGCAGCCCCCGATTAGGAAGCAATCAGCCCCAGCATTTT | CASSPRLGSNQPQHF
few | TRBJ1-2 | TRBV4-1 | TRBD1 | TGCGCCAGCAGCCAAATCGGGACAGGGGCCACCTATGGCTACACCTTC | CASSQIGTGATYGYTF
few | TRBJ1-1 | TRBV12-3/TRBV12-4 | TRBD1 | TGTGCCAGTCGACAGGGCGTTGAAGCTTTCTTT | CASRQGVEAFF
. | TRBJ2-6 | TRBV14 | . | TGTGCCAGCAGCCGGGCGATCAGACCTACCGACTCTGGGGCCAACGTCCTGACTTTC | CASSRAIRPTDSGANVLTF
many | TRBJ1-4 | TRBV5-6 | . | TGTGCCAGCAGCTGGGGTACGGGAGGCGAAAAACTGTTTTTT | CASSWGTGGEKLFF
few | TRBJ2-1 | TRBV5-1 | TRBD1 | TGCGCCAGCAACTTAGGGGGCAGGACGCAGGGCACTGAGCAGTTCTTC | CASNLGGRTQGTEQFF
many | TRBJ2-7 | TRBV11-2 | TRBD1 | TGTGCCAGCAGCTTCGGACAGGGGACCGACGAGCAGTACTTC | CASSFGQGTDEQYF
. | TRBJ2-1 | TRBV7-6 | TRBD2 | TGTGCCAGCAGCTTCGGAGCGGGGGGGCGGCTGAAGAGCAATGAGCAGTTCTTC | CASSFGAGGRLKSNEQFF
once | TRBJ1-5 | TRBV7-2 | . | TGTGCCAGCAGCCCTGGCCCCCAGGGAGGGTATCAGCCCCAGCATTTT | CASSPGPQGGYQPQHF
. | TRBJ2-7 | TRBV28 | . | TGTGCCAGCAGTCTACGCAGGGCCCAACTCTCCTACGAGCAGTACTTC | CASSLRRAQLSYEQYF
few | TRBJ2-1 | TRBV20-1 | TRBD2 | TGCAGTGCTAGATATAGAGGGAGAACTAGCGGGGGGAAGTATGAGCAGTTCTTC | CSARYRGRTSGGKYEQFF
. | TRBJ2-4 | TRBV9 | . | TGTGCCAGCAGCGTAGATATCATGAATGAGCAGTACTTC | CASSVDIMNEQYF
. | TRBJ2-3 | TRBV20-1 | TRBD2 | TGCAGTGCTAGAGATCGTAGGACTAGCGGGTTCACAGATACGCAGTATTTT | CSARDRRTSGFTDTQYF
few | TRBJ1-5 | TRBV12-3/TRBV12-4 | . | TGTGCCAGCAGTTTTTCAGGGGAGGGCCAGCCCCAGCATTTT | CASSFSGEGQPQHF
few | TRBJ1-6 | TRBV2 | . | TGTGCCAGCAAGAGTATTAGCTCCTATAATTCACCCCTCCACTTT | CASKSISSYNSPLHF
many | TRBJ2-3 | TRBV28 | TRBD1 | TGTGCCAGCAGTCCGGACAGGGGAGTCACAGATACGCAGTATTTT | CASSPDRGVTDTQYF
. | TRBJ2-5 | TRBV5-1 | TRBD2 | TGCGCCAGCAGCTTGGTAACTAGCGGAGCAGGGACCCAGTACTTC | CASSLVTSGAGTQYF
many | TRBJ2-7 | TRBV3-1 | . | TGTGCCAGCAGCCAAGAATTGAGGGTCCTCTCCTACGAGCAGTACTTC | CASSQELRVLSYEQYF
. | TRBJ2-1 | TRBV4-1 | . | TGCGCCAGCAGCCAAGACACCTTACGCAATGAGCAGTTCTTC | CASSQDTLRNEQFF
. | TRBJ1-6 | TRBV4-3 | . | TGCGCCAGCAGCCAAGAGGGGAGGGAGGGTTCACCCCTCCACTTT | CASSQEGREGSPLHF
. | TRBJ2-3 | TRBV7-2 | TRBD1 | TGTGCCAGCAGCTTGCGGGGACAGGGGGCGCGGGCAGATACGCAGTATTTT | CASSLRGQGARADTQYF
. | TRBJ2-1 | TRBV28 | . | TGTGCCAGCAGTGGGGGGACAGACTACAATGAGCAGTTCTTC | CASSGGTDYNEQFF
few | TRBJ2-3 | TRBV29-1 | . | TGCAGCGTTGGAGCAGCGCTCAGCACAGATACGCAGTATTTT | CSVGAALSTDTQYF
. | TRBJ2-1 | TRBV12-3/TRBV12-4 | . | TGTGCCAGCAGTCATGGGACTGGCTACAATGAGCAGTTCTTC | CASSHGTGYNEQFF
. | TRBJ2-1 | TRBV25-1 | . | TGTGCCAGCAGTCCAAAAGGCAGCGCCCAGTACAATGAGCAGTTCTTC | CASSPKGSAQYNEQFF